The clone carrying this T cell receptor beta chain was recorded many times. The antigen remains unidentified. Via MiXCR, TCRdb re-called the reads, giving one row per CDR3 protein. Among a few hundred thousand distinct CDR3 sequences listed, roughly 43% were seen once. This sample was taken from a study of T cell repertoires in cytomegalovirus infection. Study information: The study used recently identified HLA-C-restricted and well-studied HLA-B-restricted CMV epitopes. Matching HLA type and CMV infection were both indicated by public TCR beta signatures.

Regarding the study as a whole: HLA-C-restricted CMV-specific TCR beta clonotypes prevailed in the ex vivo response.

CDR1 is SGHTA and CDR2 is FQGNSA in the germline V gene. The CDR3 has 15 amino acids. With 5 bases clipped from V and 3 bases from J, the junction kept 7 bases outside the gene matches. This chain joins TRBV7-2 and TRBJ1-1, with 9 bases identical to TRBD1. This TCR was sampled from a human donor in good health (CMV status not recorded). Some clones in this sample may be carry-over from other donors' samples. The input for sequencing was cultured PBMCs, taken from culture after CMV antigen stimulation. In DNA form, the CDR3 reads TGTGCCAGCAGCGGATACAGGGGGCACGACACTGAAGCTTTCTTT. Its translation: CASSGYRGHDTEAFF. Full variable domain (missing parts from reference TRBV7-2 and TRBJ1-1): GAGVSQSPSNKVTEKGKDVELRCDPISGHTALYWYRQSLGQGLEFLIYFQGNSAPDKSGLPSDRFSAERTGGSVSTLTIQRTQQEDSAVYLCASSGYRGHDTEAFFGQGTRLTVV.